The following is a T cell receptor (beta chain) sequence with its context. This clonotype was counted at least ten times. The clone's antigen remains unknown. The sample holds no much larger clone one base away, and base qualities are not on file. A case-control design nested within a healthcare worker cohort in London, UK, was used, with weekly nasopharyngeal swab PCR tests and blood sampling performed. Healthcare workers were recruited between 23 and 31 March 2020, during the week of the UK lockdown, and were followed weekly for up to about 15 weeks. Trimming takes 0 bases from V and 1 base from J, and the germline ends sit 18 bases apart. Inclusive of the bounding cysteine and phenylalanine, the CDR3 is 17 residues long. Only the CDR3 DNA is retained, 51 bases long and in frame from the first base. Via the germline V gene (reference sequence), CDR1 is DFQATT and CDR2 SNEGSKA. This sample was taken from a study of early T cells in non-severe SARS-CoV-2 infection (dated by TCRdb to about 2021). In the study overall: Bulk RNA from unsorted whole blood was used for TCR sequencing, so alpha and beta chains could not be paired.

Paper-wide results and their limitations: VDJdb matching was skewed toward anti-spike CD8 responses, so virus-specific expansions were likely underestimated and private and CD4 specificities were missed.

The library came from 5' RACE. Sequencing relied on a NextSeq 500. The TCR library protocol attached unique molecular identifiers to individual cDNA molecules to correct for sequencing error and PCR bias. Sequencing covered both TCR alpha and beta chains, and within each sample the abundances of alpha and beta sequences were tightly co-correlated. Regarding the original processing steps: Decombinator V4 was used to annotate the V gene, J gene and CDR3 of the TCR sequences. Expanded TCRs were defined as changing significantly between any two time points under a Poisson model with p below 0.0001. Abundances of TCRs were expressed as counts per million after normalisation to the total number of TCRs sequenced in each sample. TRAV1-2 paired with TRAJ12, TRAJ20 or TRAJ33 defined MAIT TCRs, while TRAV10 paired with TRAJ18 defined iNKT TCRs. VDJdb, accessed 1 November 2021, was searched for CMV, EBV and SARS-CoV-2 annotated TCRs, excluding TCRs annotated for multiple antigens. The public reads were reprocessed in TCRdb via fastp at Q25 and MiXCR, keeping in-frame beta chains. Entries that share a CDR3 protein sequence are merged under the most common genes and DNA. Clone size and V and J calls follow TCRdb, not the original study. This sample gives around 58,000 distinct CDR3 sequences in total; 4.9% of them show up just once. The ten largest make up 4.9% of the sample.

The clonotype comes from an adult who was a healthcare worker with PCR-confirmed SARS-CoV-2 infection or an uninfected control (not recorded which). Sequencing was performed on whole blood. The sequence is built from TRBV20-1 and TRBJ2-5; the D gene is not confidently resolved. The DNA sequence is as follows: TGCAGTGCTAGAGATACCCTCAGCCCTAAGCTCCAAGAGACCCAGTACTTC. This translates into CSARDTLSPKLQETQYF.